One TCR beta chain is described in this entry. This CDR3 region has 12 residues. Germline V gives CDR1 KGHDR, CDR2 SFDVKD. V lost 6 bases to trimming and J lost 9 bases, with 11 bases between them. A constant-region primer primed TCR beta cDNA synthesis from 450 to 550 ng of total RNA. Three nested multiplex PCR rounds of slightly modified ARM-PCR generated TCR beta libraries. Each of the first two PCR rounds ran approximately 11 cycles with TRBV1-TRBV30 forward and C-beta reverse primers. Each CDR3 protein is one row after TCRdb ran MiXCR on the multiplex PCR reads. Of just over 300,000 distinct CDR3 sequences in the sample, around 50% were seen once. The data are from a study of tumor-infiltrating lymphocytes in primary liver carcinoma. Looking at the study overall: Primary liver carcinoma, confirmed by histopathology, was surgically resected. Yields of productive TCRbeta reads ranged from roughly 3.65 to 7.13 million per sample and were similar across tissue types.

Out of unsorted whole blood came the blood RNA, and germline DNA was extracted as well. The patients, who had chronic HBV infection, were treatment-naive (untreated). Sequencing was carried out using peripheral blood. The V call is TRBV24-1, the J call TRBJ2-1; a weak D match, TRBD1 (6 bases). This sequence originates from a young woman with primary liver carcinoma and hepatitis B virus infection. The DNA for the CDR3 is TGTGCCACCAGTCAGGGGAGCGGTGAGCAGTTCTTC. This sequence encodes CATSQGSGEQFF.